This record looks at one T cell receptor (beta chain) sequence and its context. Its antigen remains unidentified. No DNA is shown, since the ends of the CDR3 on it are uncertain; the CDR3 is the one TCRdb lists. The CDR3 is made up of 17 amino acids, end residues included. The authors prepared the TCRbeta library with unique molecular identifiers. TCRdb processed the PCR reads anew with MiXCR; each CDR3 protein has one entry. Of 3,500 to 5,500 distinct CDR3 sequences listed, about an eighth are singletons. The sample comes from a study of T-cell reconstitution after alpha-beta-depleted transplantation in children. Overall study results and limits: Elevated TCRbeta diversity at day 60 was traced, in some patients, to surviving recipient T cells and thymic progenitors. The authors attributed T-cell counts and diversity one year after transplant mostly to newly produced T cells. In patients about two months after transplant, alpha-beta T cells reportedly arose from several hundred expanded graft clones.

The rearrangement joins TRBV7-5 to TRBJ2-5; TRBD1 is the table's D call and was not checked against the DNA. TRBV7-5 is tagged as a pseudogene. The receptor's source is a male patient aged 2-10 years who had a stem cell transplant for acute lymphoblastic leukemia, so the T cells may come from the graft donor. The specimen comprised PBMCs, mostly from graft donor cells, sampled 60 days after TCRalphabeta/CD19-depleted stem cell transplant. CDR3 sequence reads: CISAPALTGARQETQYF.